Presented here are 18 T cell receptor beta chains from one specimen sequenced in a study of Ad26.COV2.S vaccination and SARS-CoV-2 variants. TCRdb's copy holds only in-frame clones and misses some; the assay was immunoSEQ multiplex PCR. The sample shows 350,000 to 450,000 clones, roughly 85% of them seen only once. Treatment: roughly 20 received Ad26.COV2.S at low or high dose, single or two shots; roughly five received placebo; per-sample allocation not given. Specimen acquisition occurred on day 63 following the initial vaccine or placebo injection. The source was peripheral blood, collected in a trial of Ad26.COV2.S vaccine versus placebo. The receptor set was obtained from a person between 18 and 65 years old who received the Ad26.COV2.S COVID-19 vaccine or a placebo.

This clone has only a few counts. The chain has TRBV27 and TRBJ2-1, with TRBD2 matching over 7 bases. The CDR3 has 15 amino acids. The ends lost 0 bases at V and 6 bases at J; junction bases unmatched: 5. Germline V gene sequence: CDR1 MNHEY, CDR2 SMNVEV (reference sequence). The CDR3 DNA reads as TGTGCCAGCAGTTTATCGGCGGGAGTCAGCAATGAGCAGTTCTTC. It codes for CASSLSAGVSNEQFF.

The chain carries TRBV6-1 and TRBJ2-4, with 8 bases lining up with TRBD2. The germline V gene encodes CDR1 MNHNS and CDR2 SASEGT. The CDR3 covers 19 residues. The V gene end was trimmed by 0 bases and the J gene end by 3 bases; junction bases not matched to a gene: 13. CDR3 protein: CASSEASIAGLKGKNIQYF. CDR3 DNA: TGTGCCAGCAGTGAAGCGTCCATAGCGGGATTGAAGGGCAAAAACATTCAGTACTTC.

The V gene is TRBV5-1, the J gene TRBJ1-2, with no clear D. Germline V gives CDR1 SGHRS, CDR2 YFSETQ. CDR3 length equals 14 residues. The ends were cut back, 4 bases at V and 0 bases at J, with 10 bases in the middle. As DNA, the CDR3 is TGCGCCAGCAGCCCGGAAAACCCTAACTATGGCTACACCTTC. It codes for CASSPENPNYGYTF.

The chain links TRBV11-2 to TRBJ2-3; 12 nucleotides match TRBD2. Germline V gene data show CDR1 as SGHAT and CDR2 as FQNNGV. The trim removed 5 bases at V and 8 bases at J, leaving 5 bases unmatched. The CDR3 has 14 amino acids. The CDR3 region has the DNA TGTGCCAGCAGCCTGACTAGCGGGAGTGGTACGCAGTATTTT. The encoded protein is CASSLTSGSGTQYF.

The CDR3 here is CASSHSTYEQYF. The CDR3 DNA is TGTGCCAGCAGCCATAGTACATACGAGCAGTACTTC. The chain combines TRBV7-9 with TRBJ2-7, with D unresolved. Germline CDR1 SEHNR, CDR2 FQNEAQ (reference sequence). The V and J ends lost 5 bases and 4 bases respectively, with 9 bases between them. The CDR3 extends over 12 amino acids.

The chain uses TRBV11-2 and TRBJ2-3; 9 nucleotides agree with TRBD2. Unmatched junction bases numbered 7, after V lost 1 base and J lost 5 bases. CDR3 length: 16 amino acids. Per the germline V gene, CDR1 is SGHAT and CDR2 is FQNNGV. The CDR3 coding sequence is TGTGCCAGCAGCTTAGTGGGTAGCGGGAGATTAGATACGCAGTATTTT. This sequence encodes CASSLVGSGRLDTQYF. The variable domain in full, completed from reference TRBV11-2 and TRBJ2-3, reads EAGVAQSPRYKIIEKRQSVAFWCNPISGHATLYWYQQILGQGPKLLIQFQNNGVVDDSQLPKDRFSAERLKGVDSTLKIQPAKLEDSAVYLCASSLVGSGRLDTQYFGPGTRLTVL.

J is TRBJ2-5 and V is TRBV7-9, with D maybe TRBD2 (5 bases). The CDR3 length is 14 residues. Germline CDR1 and CDR2: SEHNR and FQNEAQ (reference sequence). The ends were cut back, 2 bases at V and 0 bases at J, with 7 bases in the middle. DNA for the CDR3: TGTGCCAGCAGCTTATTCGGGAACCAAGAGACCCAGTACTTC. Its translation: CASSLFGNQETQYF.

V and J are TRBV19 and TRBJ2-2, with D possibly matching TRBD2 (6 bases). CDR1 is LNHDA and CDR2 is SQIVND in the germline V gene (reference sequence). The V and J ends lost 7 bases and 5 bases respectively, with 14 bases between them. The CDR3 spans 14 residues. The CDR3 DNA reads TGTGCCAGTACTAGTCCGGGACTTACCGGGGAGCTGTTTTTT. Translating gives CASTSPGLTGELFF.

This chain connects TRBV10-3 to TRBJ2-7; D gene ambiguous. The CDR3 extends over 13 amino acids. The ends were cut back, 6 bases at V and 1 base at J, with 10 bases in the middle. CDR1 is ENHRY, CDR2 SYGVKD, per germline. This CDR3 is CAIRVQASYEQYF. The DNA of the CDR3 is TGTGCCATCAGAGTTCAAGCTTCCTACGAGCAGTACTTC.

The chain is built from TRBV3-1 (or the pseudogene TRBV3-2) and TRBJ1-1; no clear D gene. Germline V gives CDR1 LGHDT, CDR2 YNNKEL (reference sequence). The length of the CDR3 is 16 residues. Trimming cost V 4 bases and J 4 bases, with 19 bases left between them. The CDR3 bases are TGTGCCAGCAGCCCCTCTCTTGGCGGTCTTGTCACTGAAGCTTTCTTT. Translating it yields CASSPSLGGLVTEAFF.

The chain recombines TRBV19 with TRBJ2-7; 12 bases map to TRBD2. The junction had 5 bases not matched to a gene; V was cut back by 5 bases and J by 3 bases. This CDR3 has 15 amino acids. Per the germline V gene, CDR1 is LNHDA and CDR2 is SQIVND (reference sequence). The CDR3 DNA sequence: TGTGCCAGTAGTGCCACTAGCGGGAGGTTCTACGAGCAGTACTTC. It yields the protein CASSATSGRFYEQYF.

The rearrangement joins TRBV5-1 to TRBJ2-1; 9 nucleotides align to TRBD1. This CDR3 region has 16 residues. The V segment lost 4 bases and the J segment 8 bases; nucleotides outside the gene matches: 13. CDR1 is SGHRS and CDR2 is YFSETQ in the germline V gene. The CDR3: CASSPGDRGFRDEQFF. CDR3 nucleotide sequence: TGCGCCAGCAGCCCGGGAGACAGGGGGTTTAGGGATGAGCAGTTCTTC.

This clone is a singleton in its sample. The chain uses TRBV29-1 and TRBJ1-2, with D perhaps TRBD1 (6 bases). In germline, CDR1 is SQVTM, CDR2 ANQGSEA. V shed 7 bases and J shed 5 bases, with 17 bases lying between them. The CDR3 has 13 amino acids. The CDR3 DNA reads as TGCAGCGCATCAGAACAGGGCCATTATGGCTACACCTTC. Residues: CSASEQGHYGYTF. The full variable domain, rest sourced from reference TRBV29-1 and TRBJ1-2, is SAVISQKPSRDICQRGTSLTIQCQVDSQVTMMFWYRQQPGQSLTLIATANQGSEATYESGFVIDKFPISRPNLTFSTLTVSNMSPEDSSIYLCSASEQGHYGYTFGSGTRLTVV.

The rearrangement links TRBV5-5 to TRBJ1-6, with no clear D. Germline-derived CDR1 and CDR2 are SGHKS and YYEKEE (reference sequence). Trimming took off 0 bases at V and 7 bases at J, with 8 bases between the two ends. The CDR3 runs 14 residues. This chain's CDR3 is CASSLVSVNSPLHF. The CDR3 DNA is TGTGCCAGCAGCTTGGTGTCAGTAAATTCACCCCTCCACTTT.

The rearrangement uses TRBV29-1 and TRBJ2-1; TRBD1 matches 7 bases. With 6 bases clipped from V and 9 bases from J, the junction kept 11 bases outside the gene matches. Germline values: CDR1 SQVTM, CDR2 ANQGSEA. The CDR3 contains 13 residues. For the CDR3, the DNA is TGCAGCGTCCTCGGAGACAGGGTGGGTGAGCAGTTCTTC. Translated: CSVLGDRVGEQFF.

The V and J genes are TRBV29-1 and TRBJ2-2; a possible D gene is TRBD2 (6 bases). Germline loops: CDR1 SQVTM, CDR2 ANQGSEA. V lost 0 bases and J lost 5, with 13 bases in between. This CDR3 has 15 residues. CDR3 residues: CSVEDRGRRTGELFF. In DNA form, the CDR3 reads TGCAGCGTTGAAGATCGTGGGAGGCGGACCGGGGAGCTGTTTTTT.

Here the CDR3 reads CASSLNFRGGTSYGYTF. CDR3 nucleotides: TGTGCCAGCAGCTTAAACTTTCGGGGAGGGACTTCCTATGGCTACACCTTC. The chain recombines TRBV7-2 with TRBJ1-2; D perhaps matches TRBD1 (5 bases). Trimming removed 2 bases at V and 4 bases at J, with 20 bases between. CDR1 and CDR2 (germline): SGHTA, FQGNSA. The CDR3 has 17 residues.

This chain joins TRBV6-2 or TRBV6-3 and TRBJ2-7, with D perhaps matching TRBD1 or TRBD2 (5 bases each). Trimming took off 5 bases at V and 3 bases at J, with 11 bases between the two ends. Germline CDR1 is MNHEY and CDR2 is SVGEGT. This CDR3 spans 13 amino acids. CDR3 amino acids: CASSIWDGYEQYF. The CDR3 nucleotides read TGTGCCAGCAGTATTTGGGACGGCTACGAGCAGTACTTC.